This TCR beta chain emerged from a study of regulatory T cells in long-lasting Graves disease. The wider study: Patients met the persistent Graves' disease definition after over 5 years of antithyroid drugs with positive TSH receptor antibodies.

The V end was cut by 5 bases, the J end by 4 bases, with 29 bases between. There are 19 residues in the CDR3. Germline V lookup: CDR1 SGHTA, CDR2 FQGTGA. Regarding time point: persistent/refractory GD, antithyroid drugs over 5 years with positive TRAb. RNA isolated from PBMCs was used to make the TCR library. This clonotype was picked up many times. Both iRepertoire HTBI primers and Arm-PCR of CDR3 regions were used to build the TCR beta libraries. TCRdb re-called the multiplex PCR reads through MiXCR, storing one row per CDR3 protein. The sample gives under 500,000 distinct CDR3 sequences, around 21% of which show up once; less than 9% is in the top ten.

The genes are TRBV7-3 and TRBJ1-1, with unresolved D. The origin of this receptor is a female donor with Graves disease. The sample was peripheral blood mononuclear cells (PBMCs), taken when the disease was refractory, from a patient treated with antithyroid drugs. CDR3 loop: CASSETSGGGRTFGTEAFF. The CDR3 DNA sequence: TGTGCCAGCAGCGAGACCTCCGGTGGAGGGCGTACCTTTGGCACTGAAGCTTTCTTT.